This T cell receptor beta chain was identified during a study of control samples from healthy donors and cancer patients. This clone was recorded only once. TCRdb's table, derived via immunoSEQ multiplex PCR, lists solely in-frame clones and lacks some. Of under 85,000 clones listed, around 83% were seen once; the top ten hold around 10%. The CDR3 extends over 13 amino acids. Germline lookup yields CDR1 SQVTM and CDR2 ANQGSEA. Trimming took 6 bases from V and 4 from J, leaving 14 bases between them. The specimen was PBMCs. The rearrangement joins TRBV29-1 to TRBJ2-3; the D is unclear. The TCR was taken from a man aged 60 to 75 with head and neck cancer. CDR3 coding DNA: TGCAGCGTCCGAAGTCTTGTCCCAGATACGCAGTATTTT. Its translation is CSVRSLVPDTQYF.